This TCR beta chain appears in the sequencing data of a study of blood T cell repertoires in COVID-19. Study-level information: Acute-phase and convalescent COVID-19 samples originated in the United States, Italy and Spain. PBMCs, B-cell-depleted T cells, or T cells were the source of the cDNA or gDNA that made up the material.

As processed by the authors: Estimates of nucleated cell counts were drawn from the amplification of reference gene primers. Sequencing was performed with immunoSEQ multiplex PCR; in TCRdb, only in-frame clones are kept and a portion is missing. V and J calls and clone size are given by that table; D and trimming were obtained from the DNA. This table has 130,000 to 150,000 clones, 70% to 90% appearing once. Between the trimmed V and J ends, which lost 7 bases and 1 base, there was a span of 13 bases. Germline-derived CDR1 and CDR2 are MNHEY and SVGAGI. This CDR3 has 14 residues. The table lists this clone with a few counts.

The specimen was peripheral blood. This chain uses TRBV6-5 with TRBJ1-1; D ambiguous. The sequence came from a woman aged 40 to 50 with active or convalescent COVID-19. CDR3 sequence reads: CASNAVSGNTEAFF. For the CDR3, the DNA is TGTGCCAGCAATGCGGTCTCGGGGAACACTGAAGCTTTCTTT.